This section outlines one T cell receptor (beta chain) sequence together with its context. Its antigen is not identified. Trimming cost V 3 bases and J 3 bases, with 14 bases left between them. Germline V CDR1 and CDR2: ENHRY, SYGVKD. The CDR3 extends over 15 amino acids. Every donor was a healthy person donating bone marrow. The PCR contained 60 Vbeta and 13 Jbeta primers. Profiling relied on immunoSEQ multiplex PCR, and the TCRdb table lists in-frame clones only, not all of them. Here the sample spans about 150,000 clones, 8.5% to 10% being singletons. The data were taken from a study of cytomegalovirus exposure and HLA in healthy donors. Whole-study context: Early release data held tens of millions of unique TCRs from HLA-typed donors.

Study-wide results and limits: Only CMV serostatus was available as immune exposure information. Using a false discovery rate of 0.05, a later analysis showed that 15,000 to 20,000 TCR beta sequences were associated with HLA alleles.

The origin of this receptor is a man between 45 and 60 years old in good health and CMV-seronegative. This rearrangement joins TRBV10-3 to TRBJ1-2, with unresolved D. Specimen: PBMCs. The CDR3 DNA reads TGTGCCATCAGTGATCCCGGGAAGACTGACTATGGCTACACCTTC. Amino acid sequence: CAISDPGKTDYGYTF.